These 22 T cell receptor beta chains were all obtained from the same sample, sequenced in a study of PD-1 blockade in classical Hodgkin lymphoma (dated by TCRdb to 2019 to 2021). What the time point label conveys for this sample: cycle 1 day 1 (C1D1), immediately before nivolumab initiation. Relapse after autologous stem cell transplantation had occurred in all trial patients, and cohorts A, B and C were distinguished by prior brentuximab vedotin exposure. The library was generated by the immunoSEQ multiplex PCR assay. TCRdb re-hosts the immuneACCESS table, in-frame sequences only. Its copies lack some clones; in the studies checked, an unresolved V gene accounts for under half of them, and the cause for the rest is not known. The sample profile shows about 40,000 clones; 76% of them were found once. The top ten clonotypes cover 9.5% to 12% of the sample. Specimen: peripheral blood mononuclear cells (PBMCs), collected at baseline. The receptors here all came from a human donor with classical Hodgkin lymphoma.

The chain recombines TRBV2 with TRBJ2-5; the D gene is possibly TRBD1 (6 bases). This CDR3 comprises 15 residues. The germline V gene has CDR1 SNHLY and CDR2 FYNNEI. V was pared by 0 bases and J by 7 bases, with 15 bases between. In nucleotides, the CDR3 is TGTGCCAGCAGTGAAGCGTCGGCAGGGGAAGGGACCCAGTACTTC. It yields the protein CASSEASAGEGTQYF.

The V and J genes are TRBV7-3 and TRBJ2-7, with no clear D. Trimming left V 1 base short and J 6 bases short, with 10 bases between. CDR1 is SGHTA and CDR2 is FQGTGA in the germline V gene. This CDR3 has 13 amino acids. CDR3 region: CASSLIPTSEQYF. The CDR3, as DNA: TGTGCCAGCAGCTTAATTCCAACCTCCGAGCAGTACTTC.

This clone was found a few times. Other DNA sequences within the sample encode an identical CDR3. The chain employs TRBV19 and TRBJ1-1, with D uncertain. V lost 6 bases to trimming and J lost 4 bases, with 9 bases between them. The CDR3 sequence is 12 residues long. Per the germline V gene, CDR1 is LNHDA and CDR2 is SQIVND (reference sequence). In DNA form, the CDR3 reads TGTGCCAGTAGATTCGGAGGCACTGAAGCTTTCTTT. Translated, it gives CASRFGGTEAFF.

The chain joins TRBV10-1 to TRBJ2-3; no firm D call. V lost 0 bases and J lost 0, with 10 bases in between. Germline assignment: CDR1 WNHNN and CDR2 SYGVQD (reference sequence). The CDR3 runs to 16 residues. The CDR3 loop is CASSESVLGSTDTQYF. As DNA, the CDR3 is TGCGCCAGCAGTGAGTCCGTGCTAGGGAGCACAGATACGCAGTATTTT.

The V and J genes are TRBV2 and TRBJ1-1, with a possible D match to TRBD1 (5 bases). This CDR3 has 14 residues. Germline V lookup: CDR1 SNHLY, CDR2 FYNNEI. V shed 6 bases and J shed 1 base, with 12 bases lying between them. In DNA, the CDR3 is TGTGCCAGCAGGCCTATAACAGGGAACACTGAAGCTTTCTTT. Amino acids: CASRPITGNTEAFF.

Of note for this clone: One junction end does not reproduce the germline sequence, and a read error may be involved. As DNA, the CDR3 is TGCGCCAGCAGCCTACCCCTAGCGGGAGGGGACACAGATACGCAGTATTTT. Translation gives CASSLPLAGGDTDTQYF. The chain combines TRBV7-3 with TRBJ2-3, with 12 positions matching TRBD2. The CDR3 is 17 amino acids. From germline, CDR1 is SGHTA and CDR2 FQGTGA.

This chain connects TRBV18 to TRBJ2-7; 10 nucleotides match TRBD2. The CDR3 extends over 15 amino acids. Per germline, CDR1 KGHSH and CDR2 LQKENI. V dropped 6 bases and J dropped 4; count of bases not matched to a gene: 9. The CDR3 coding sequence is TGTGCCAGCTCCCGGGGGGCTAGCGGGAGTTACGAGCAGTACTTC. This codes for CASSRGASGSYEQYF. The full variable domain, completed using reference TRBV18 and TRBJ2-7, is NAGVMQNPRHLVRRRGQEARLRCSPMKGHSHVYWYRQLPEEGLKFMVYLQKENIIDESGMPKERFSAEFPKEGPSILRIQQVVRGDSAAYFCASSRGASGSYEQYFGPGTRLTVT.

The CDR3 DNA is TGTGCCAGCAGTGACGGGGCCACTAATGAAAAACTGTTTTTT. Translating gives CASSDGATNEKLFF. The chain carries TRBV2 and TRBJ1-4, with D possibly being TRBD1 (5 bases). There are 14 residues in the CDR3. Trimming stripped 3 bases from V and 2 bases from J, with 7 bases between. Per the germline V gene, CDR1 is SNHLY and CDR2 is FYNNEI.

V usage is TRBV6-5 and J usage is TRBJ2-1; TRBD2 aligns across 7 bases. Losses at the gene ends were 8 bases for V and 2 bases for J; bases not matched to a gene: 6. Per the germline V gene, CDR1 is MNHEY and CDR2 is SVGAGI. CDR3 length equals 14 residues. CDR3 nucleotides: TGTGCCAGCGGGCGGCTAGCGGCCTACAATGAGCAGTTCTTC. This translates into CASGRLAAYNEQFF.

The V gene is TRBV11-2, the J gene TRBJ2-7; D is possibly TRBD2 (6 bases). V was cut by 5 bases and J by 5 bases, with 19 bases left in between. This CDR3 is 15 amino acids long. The germline V gene encodes CDR1 SGHAT and CDR2 FQNNGV. CDR3 in amino acids: CASSPGGGTGDEQYF. CDR3 coding DNA: TGTGCCAGCAGCCCAGGAGGAGGAACGGGGGACGAGCAGTACTTC.

V is TRBV27 and J is TRBJ2-7, with D tentatively TRBD1 (5 bases). CDR1 and CDR2 from the germline V gene are MNHEY and SMNVEV (reference sequence). Trimming shortened V by 0 bases and J by 3 bases, and 15 bases separated the two germline ends. The CDR3 covers 16 residues. CDR3 coding DNA: TGTGCCAGCAGTTTATCGGTGCAGGGTCTATACTACGAGCAGTACTTC. Residues: CASSLSVQGLYYEQYF.

As concerns this clone: At one of its ends the junction is not consistent with the germline gene, which may arise from a read error. This chain links TRBV6-6 with TRBJ1-1; 8 nucleotides line up with TRBD1. The germline gives CDR1 MNHNY, CDR2 SVGAGI (reference sequence). CDR3 size: 12 residues. The CDR3, as DNA: TGTGCCAGCAGTTACTCGGGACAGGTGGTTCTCTTT. Amino acid sequence: CASSYSGQVVLF.

The chain employs TRBV10-3 and TRBJ2-7, with 8 bases fitting TRBD2. The CDR3 has 14 residues. Losses at the gene ends were 4 bases for V and 2 bases for J; bases not matched to a gene: 4. Germline assignment: CDR1 ENHRY and CDR2 SYGVKD. The CDR3, as DNA: TGTGCCATCAGTGTCACTAGCGGTGCCTACGAGCAGTACTTC. It codes for CAISVTSGAYEQYF.

The chain is built from TRBV9 and TRBJ2-7; D gene ambiguous. The CDR3 is 15 residues long. V was clipped by 4 bases and J by 2 bases, with 16 bases between them. Looked up from germline, CDR1 is SGDLS and CDR2 is YYNGEE. CDR3 residues: CASSPSSRSAYEQYF. As DNA, the CDR3 is TGTGCCAGCAGCCCCAGTTCTCGGAGCGCCTACGAGCAGTACTTC.

The chain is built from TRBV5-4 and TRBJ2-2; TRBD2 agrees at 10 bases. Looked up from germline, CDR1 is SGHNT and CDR2 is YYREEE (reference sequence). This CDR3 region has 16 residues. The V segment lost 5 bases and the J segment 0 bases; nucleotides outside the gene matches: 4. CDR3 in DNA: TGTGCCAGCAGTTCGGGACTAGCGACGAACACCGGGGAGCTGTTTTTT. It codes for CASSSGLATNTGELFF.

This clone was seen a single time. The chain is built from TRBV29-1 and TRBJ1-2; D gene uncertain. The CDR3 is made up of 13 amino acids. V was shortened by 0 bases and J by 5 bases, with 10 bases between the two germline ends. In germline, CDR1 is SQVTM, CDR2 ANQGSEA. CDR3 amino acids: CSVEDPAQYGYTF. The CDR3 nucleotides read TGCAGCGTTGAAGATCCTGCTCAATATGGCTACACCTTC.

The chain joins TRBV19 to TRBJ1-5; D is unclear. The CDR3 sequence is 15 residues long. V was trimmed by 1 base and J by 1 base, leaving 8 bases between them. Germline CDR1 LNHDA, CDR2 SQIVND (reference sequence). CDR3: CASSIVAASNQPQHF. For the CDR3, the DNA is TGTGCCAGTAGTATAGTTGCAGCCAGCAATCAGCCCCAGCATTTT. Looking up the rest from reference TRBV19 and TRBJ1-5 gives the full variable domain: DGGITQSPKYLFRKEGQNVTLSCEQNLNHDAMYWYRQDPGQGLRLIYYSQIVNDFQKGDIAEGYSVSREKKESFPLTVTSAQKNPTAFYLCASSIVAASNQPQHFGDGTRLSIL.

The V gene is TRBV28, the J gene TRBJ2-7, with TRBD1 matching over 8 bases. The CDR3 has 15 amino acids. V lost 6 bases, J lost 0 bases, and 7 bases stayed unmatched. Germline lookup yields CDR1 MDHEN and CDR2 SYDVKM. The CDR3 coding sequence is TGTGCCAGCAGAACGGGACAGGCGAGCTCCTACGAGCAGTACTTC. Translated, it gives CASRTGQASSYEQYF.

The V gene is TRBV6-4, the J gene TRBJ2-3; 8 nucleotides line up with TRBD2. Losses at the gene ends were 8 bases for V and 2 bases for J; bases not matched to a gene: 3. CDR3 size: 13 residues. CDR1 and CDR2 (germline): MRHNA, SNTAGT. The CDR3 bases are TGTGCCAGCGGCGGGAGGACCACAGATACGCAGTATTTT. Translation gives CASGGRTTDTQYF.

The chain has TRBV27 and TRBJ2-1; TRBD2 aligns across 8 bases. This CDR3 has 19 residues. With 5 bases clipped from V and 0 bases from J, the junction kept 15 bases outside the gene matches. Germline V gene lookup returns CDR1 MNHEY and CDR2 SMNVEV (reference sequence). This chain's CDR3 is CASSPHLPREESSYNEQFF. The CDR3, as DNA: TGTGCCAGCAGTCCCCACCTTCCGCGGGAGGAGAGCTCCTACAATGAGCAGTTCTTC.

V is TRBV6-1 and J is TRBJ2-5, with D unclear. Trimming cost V 2 bases and J 1 base, with 17 bases left between them. This CDR3 region has 17 residues. CDR1 and CDR2 from the germline V gene are MNHNS and SASEGT. The CDR3 loop reads CASSEFIDGLSQETQYF. The CDR3 DNA follows: TGTGCCAGCAGTGAATTTATCGACGGGCTCTCCCAAGAGACCCAGTACTTC.

The V gene is TRBV28, the J gene TRBJ1-4; D call uncertain. CDR1 is MDHEN and CDR2 is SYDVKM in the germline V gene. The V gene lost 1 base and the J gene lost 11 bases, with 11 bases spanning the gap. The CDR3 extends over 13 amino acids. In DNA form, the CDR3 reads TGTGCCAGCAGTTTATTCGGGGTGGGGAAACTGTTTTTT. Its protein is CASSLFGVGKLFF. Supplemented by reference TRBV28 and TRBJ1-4, the full variable domain reads DVKVTQSSRYLVKRTGEKVFLECVQDMDHENMFWYRQDPGLGLRLIYFSYDVKMKEKGDIPEGYSVSREKKERFSLILESASTNQTSMYLCASSLFGVGKLFFGSGTQLSVL.